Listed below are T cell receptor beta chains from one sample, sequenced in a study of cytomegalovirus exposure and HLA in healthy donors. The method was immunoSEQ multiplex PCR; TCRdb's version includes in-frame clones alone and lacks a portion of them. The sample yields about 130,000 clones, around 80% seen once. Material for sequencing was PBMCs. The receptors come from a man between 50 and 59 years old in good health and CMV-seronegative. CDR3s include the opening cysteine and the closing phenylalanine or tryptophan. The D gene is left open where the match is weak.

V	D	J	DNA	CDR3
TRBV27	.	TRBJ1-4	TGTGCCAGCAGTCGGGTAGCCATAAATGAAAAACTGTTTTTT	CASSRVAINEKLFF
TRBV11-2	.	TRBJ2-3	TGTGCCAGCAGCCCGACTATTCCTACGCAGTATTTT	CASSPTIPTQYF
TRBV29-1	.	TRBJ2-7	TGCAGCGTTGAGACAGTCACCTCCTACGAGCAGTACTTC	CSVETVTSYEQYF
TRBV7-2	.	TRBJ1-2	TGTGCCAGCAGCTTAGTGGGGGGGCTCTATGGCTACACCTTC	CASSLVGGLYGYTF
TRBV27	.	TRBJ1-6	TGTGCCAGCAGTTTCCGGCGGGGTTCACCCCTCCACTTT	CASSFRRGSPLHF
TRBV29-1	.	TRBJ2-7	TGCAGCGTTTTACAGGACACGAGTTACGAGCAGTACTTC	CSVLQDTSYEQYF
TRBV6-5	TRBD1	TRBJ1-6	TGTGCCAGCAGTTACAAACAGGGGGCGAGTAATTCACCCCTCCACTTT	CASSYKQGASNSPLHF
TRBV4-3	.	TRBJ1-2	TGCGCCAGCAGCCAAGATGGAGAGGGCGGCGCTAACTATGGCTACACCTTC	CASSQDGEGGANYGYTF
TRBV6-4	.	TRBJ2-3	TGTGCCAGCAGTGACCTTGAGTCGCCAAGCACAGATACGCAGTATTTT	CASSDLESPSTDTQYF
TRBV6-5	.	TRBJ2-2	TGTGCCAGCAGCAACCAGGCTCCGAACACCGGGGAGCTGTTTTTT	CASSNQAPNTGELFF
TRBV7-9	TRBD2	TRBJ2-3	TGTGCCAGCAGCCCCCGCCGGACTAGCGGTAGCACAGATACGCAGTATTTT	CASSPRRTSGSTDTQYF